Each of the 24 T cell receptor beta chains below was sequenced from the same sample in a study of beta chain features in type 1 diabetes. These receptors are not linked to any known antigen. The whole isolated RNA underwent reverse transcription, so sequencing captured expressed TCRB transcripts. Assay used: immunoSEQ multiplex PCR; TCRdb lists only in-frame clones, some missing. The sample yields roughly 250,000 clones, around 21% seen once. Study-wide results and limits: TCRB CDR3s were moderately but significantly shorter in Type 1 diabetes patients in all four CD4+ subsets.

The specimen sequenced was naive CD4+ T cells from blood. These receptors were collected from a woman in her thirties or forties with type 1 diabetes.

The V gene is TRBV27, the J gene TRBJ1-5; 8 bases are shared with TRBD1. CDR3 length: 15 amino acids. Germline V lookup: CDR1 MNHEY, CDR2 SMNVEV (reference sequence). The ends lost 5 bases at V and 0 bases at J; junction bases unmatched: 3. In nucleotides, the CDR3 is TGTGCCAGCAGTCCGACAGGGGATAGCAATCAGCCCCAGCATTTT. Protein product: CASSPTGDSNQPQHF.

This clone turned up a few times. V and J are TRBV29-1 and TRBJ2-3, with TRBD2 matching 8 bases. Trimming took 7 bases from V and 2 from J; bases not matched to a gene: 8. CDR1 is SQVTM, CDR2 ANQGSEA, per germline. The CDR3 consists of 14 residues. In DNA form, the CDR3 reads TGCAGCGCCGGGGGACTAGGGATCACAGATACGCAGTATTTT. Protein sequence: CSAGGLGITDTQYF.

This clone was observed a few times. In DNA form, the CDR3 reads TGTGCCAGCAGCCGCGCCGGGACTGGCACCTACAATGAGCAGTTCTTC. This codes for CASSRAGTGTYNEQFF. The chain recombines TRBV7-3 with TRBJ2-1, with a tentative D call TRBD2 (6 bases). The V and J ends lost 5 bases and 2 bases respectively, with 16 bases between them. The CDR3 covers 16 residues. Germline V lookup: CDR1 SGHTA, CDR2 FQGTGA.

The sample holds one count of this clone. The chain has TRBV10-3 and TRBJ2-7, with 8 bases fitting TRBD1. The CDR3 covers 15 residues. The germline gives CDR1 ENHRY, CDR2 SYGVKD. The J segment lost 2 bases and the V segment lost 4 bases, leaving 7 bases of the junction unmatched. The CDR3 region is CAISGRQGRPYEQYF. CDR3 coding DNA: TGTGCCATCAGTGGTCGACAGGGGCGACCCTACGAGCAGTACTTC.

This chain connects TRBV2 to TRBJ1-5, with 7 bases matching TRBD1. CDR1 SNHLY and CDR2 FYNNEI come from the germline V gene. The CDR3 is 16 amino acids. The V segment lost 6 bases and the J segment 4 bases; nucleotides outside the gene matches: 12. This CDR3 is CASRRSRDSTNQPQHF. In DNA form, the CDR3 reads TGTGCCAGCAGGAGGTCCCGGGACAGCACGAATCAGCCCCAGCATTTT.

This clone has more than one count but fewer than ten. The chain recombines TRBV5-1 with TRBJ2-1, with 8 bases matching TRBD2. The germline V gene encodes CDR1 SGHRS and CDR2 YFSETQ. Trimming took 2 bases from V and 9 from J; bases not matched to a gene: 10. The CDR3 contains 15 residues. CDR3 in DNA: TGCGCCAGCAGCTTTACGGGAGGGATACAGGGTGAGCAGTTCTTC. Protein sequence: CASSFTGGIQGEQFF.

This clone was picked up a small number of times. V is TRBV7-2 and J is TRBJ2-5, with TRBD2 matching over 7 bases. From germline, CDR1 is SGHTA and CDR2 FQGNSA. This CDR3 has 13 amino acids. The V segment lost 6 bases and the J segment 5 bases; nucleotides outside the gene matches: 6. The CDR3 region has the DNA TGTGCCAGCAGGATCGGGAGGCCGGAGACCCAGTACTTC. It codes for CASRIGRPETQYF.

J is TRBJ1-2 and V is TRBV29-1; maybe TRBD1 (5 bases). The CDR3 has 12 residues. Trimming pared 0 bases from V and 7 bases from J, leaving 9 bases between. The V gene's germline CDR1 is SQVTM and CDR2 ANQGSEA. CDR3 in amino acids: CSVEDVGGGYTF. Written as DNA, the CDR3 is TGCAGCGTTGAAGATGTCGGGGGTGGCTACACCTTC. The complete variable domain, with remaining parts taken from reference TRBV29-1 and TRBJ1-2, reads SAVISQKPSRDICQRGTSLTIQCQVDSQVTMMFWYRQQPGQSLTLIATANQGSEATYESGFVIDKFPISRPNLTFSTLTVSNMSPEDSSIYLCSVEDVGGGYTFGSGTRLTVV.

This clone came up once. An end of the junction does not agree with germline; a read error may underlie this. The chain links TRBV20-1 to TRBJ2-1; D gene ambiguous. This CDR3 has 11 residues. Germline CDR1 and CDR2: DFQATT and SNEGSKA (reference sequence). CDR3 DNA: TGCAGTGCTAATCCGTTCGCGTTACCTGTCTTC. This sequence encodes CSANPFALPVF.

The J gene is TRBJ1-5, the V gene TRBV6-1, with D perhaps TRBD1 (6 bases). CDR3 length equals 17 residues. Trimming took 4 bases from V and 0 from J, leaving 16 bases between them. CDR1 and CDR2 (germline): MNHNS, SASEGT. CDR3 bases: TGTGCCAGCAGTGGGGGACCGACAGGATATAGCAATCAGCCCCAGCATTTT. Translating gives CASSGGPTGYSNQPQHF.

The V gene is TRBV28, the J gene TRBJ1-1; a weak D match, TRBD1 (5 bases). The CDR3 loop spans 11 amino acids. The germline V and J ends were trimmed by 11 bases and 3 bases, with 10 bases remaining between them. Germline V gene sequence: CDR1 MDHEN, CDR2 SYDVKM. The DNA for the CDR3 is TGTGCCGCCTCAGGGTACACTGAAGCTTTCTTT. It translates to CAASGYTEAFF.

V gene TRBV7-2 combines with J gene TRBJ1-5; 11 bases fit TRBD1. CDR1 and CDR2 from the germline V gene are SGHTA and FQGNSA. The junction had 0 bases not matched to a gene; V was cut back by 3 bases and J by 5 bases. CDR3 length equals 14 residues. CDR3 sequence (DNA): TGTGCCAGCAGCTTGGGACAGGGGGATCAGCCCCAGCATTTT. Residues: CASSLGQGDQPQHF.

This clone has more than one count but fewer than ten. Other DNA sequences in the same sample also yield this CDR3. The chain recombines TRBV29-1 with TRBJ1-1; D not certain. V lost 3 bases, J lost 2 bases, and 7 bases lay in between. CDR1 SQVTM and CDR2 ANQGSEA come from the germline V gene. This CDR3 is built from 12 residues. CDR3 protein: CSVDRRNTEAFF. The DNA of the CDR3 is TGCAGCGTTGACCGCAGAAACACTGAAGCTTTCTTT.

In DNA, the CDR3 is TGTGCCAGCAGCTCGGGGACAATCAACACTGAAGCTTTCTTT. Its translation: CASSSGTINTEAFF. The rearrangement joins TRBV7-9 to TRBJ1-1, with D maybe TRBD1 (6 bases). Germline values: CDR1 SEHNR, CDR2 FQNEAQ (reference sequence). The CDR3 is 14 residues long. The V end was cut by 4 bases, the J end by 2 bases, with 11 bases between.

This clone was seen a handful of times. This chain links TRBV28 with TRBJ2-7; possible D gene TRBD1, 5 bases. Trimming removed 5 bases from V and 0 bases from J, with 14 bases in between. The CDR3 consists of 15 residues. CDR1 and CDR2 (germline): MDHEN, SYDVKM. The CDR3: CASSPSYRSSYEQYF. As DNA, the CDR3 is TGTGCCAGCAGTCCATCCTACAGGAGCTCCTACGAGCAGTACTTC.

There are a few counts of this clone. This chain joins TRBV7-3 and TRBJ1-2; no clear D. Germline CDR1 and CDR2: SGHTA and FQGTGA. Trimming removed 0 bases at V and 6 bases at J, with 11 bases between. CDR3 length equals 14 residues. The CDR3 DNA follows: TGTGCCAGCAGCTTAACGGGAGGGTTCAATGGCTACACCTTC. Residues: CASSLTGGFNGYTF.

This clone appeared a few times. This sequence joins TRBV7-9 and TRBJ1-1; D remains ambiguous. Germline-derived CDR1 and CDR2 are SEHNR and FQNEAQ (reference sequence). The CDR3 consists of 15 residues. The V and J ends lost 5 bases and 2 bases respectively, with 15 bases between them. In DNA, the CDR3 is TGTGCCAGCAGCCAAAGCCCCACCTTTAACACTGAAGCTTTCTTT. Translated: CASSQSPTFNTEAFF.

Only one count was recorded for this clone. The V gene is TRBV5-1, the J gene TRBJ2-3, with D possibly matching TRBD1 (6 bases). Germline-derived CDR1 and CDR2 are SGHRS and YFSETQ. V was cut by 4 bases and J by 4 bases, with 13 bases left in between. CDR3 length: 14 amino acids. DNA for the CDR3: TGCGCCAGCAGCCCCGTGACAGGAGCAGATACGCAGTATTTT. Protein product: CASSPVTGADTQYF.

This clone came up a few times. This chain links TRBV5-4 with TRBJ2-1; D is perhaps TRBD2 (6 bases). Germline values: CDR1 SGHNT, CDR2 YYREEE (reference sequence). This CDR3 spans 15 amino acids. V lost 2 bases and J 5 bases, leaving 14 bases between the germline ends. The CDR3 DNA follows: TGTGCCAGCAGCTTCCGACTAGTTGACAACAATGAGCAGTTCTTC. It yields the protein CASSFRLVDNNEQFF.

Only a few counts were recorded for this clone. The V gene is TRBV9, the J gene TRBJ2-1; 9 bases map to TRBD2. CDR3 length equals 16 residues. The germline CDR1 and CDR2 sequences are SGDLS and YYNGEE. V was clipped by 0 bases and J by 2 bases; unmatched bases: 3. The CDR3 coding sequence is TGTGCCAGCAGCGTAGGAGGCGGGGGGGCCTACAATGAGCAGTTCTTC. Its translation: CASSVGGGGAYNEQFF.

This clone was counted a few times. The rearrangement joins TRBV19 to TRBJ1-5; TRBD1 might be the D (6 bases). CDR1 LNHDA and CDR2 SQIVND come from the germline V gene (reference sequence). Trimming shortened V by 7 bases and J by 6 bases, and 16 bases separated the two germline ends. This CDR3 region has 14 residues. CDR3 sequence: CASTGGPEGQPQHF. CDR3 nucleotide sequence: TGTGCCAGTACGGGGGGCCCGGAGGGTCAGCCCCAGCATTTT.

CDR3 coding DNA: TGTGCCAGTAAGTCCAACACCCGGGACAACTACGAGCAGTACTTC. This sequence encodes CASKSNTRDNYEQYF. The gene calls are TRBV19 and TRBJ2-7, with D maybe TRBD1 (6 bases). CDR1 and CDR2 from the germline V gene are LNHDA and SQIVND (reference sequence). This CDR3 contains 15 residues. Between the trimmed V and J ends, which lost 7 bases and 3 bases, there was a span of 19 bases. The entire variable domain, with the rest obtained from reference TRBV19 and TRBJ2-7, is as follows: DGGITQSPKYLFRKEGQNVTLSCEQNLNHDAMYWYRQDPGQGLRLIYYSQIVNDFQKGDIAEGYSVSREKKESFPLTVTSAQKNPTAFYLCASKSNTRDNYEQYFGPGTRLTVT.

The V and J genes are TRBV4-2 and TRBJ2-1; the match to TRBD2 covers 11 bases. Germline-derived CDR1 and CDR2 are LGHNA and YNFKEQ. Trimming removed 4 bases from V and 8 bases from J; junction bases left unmatched: 10. The CDR3 length is 16 residues. CDR3 amino acids: CASSRSLAGVVDEQFF. CDR3 sequence (DNA): TGTGCCAGCAGCCGCTCACTAGCGGGAGTCGTCGATGAGCAGTTCTTC.

This clone was counted only a few times. This chain connects TRBV29-1 to TRBJ2-3; weak D call: TRBD1 (6 bases). The CDR3 has 15 residues. CDR1 and CDR2 from the germline V gene are SQVTM and ANQGSEA. Trimming shortened V by 4 bases and J by 8 bases, and 22 bases separated the two germline ends. In nucleotides, the CDR3 is TGCAGCGTTGTAGGGTGGCAGGGGATAGATGGTACGCAGTATTTT. It codes for CSVVGWQGIDGTQYF.